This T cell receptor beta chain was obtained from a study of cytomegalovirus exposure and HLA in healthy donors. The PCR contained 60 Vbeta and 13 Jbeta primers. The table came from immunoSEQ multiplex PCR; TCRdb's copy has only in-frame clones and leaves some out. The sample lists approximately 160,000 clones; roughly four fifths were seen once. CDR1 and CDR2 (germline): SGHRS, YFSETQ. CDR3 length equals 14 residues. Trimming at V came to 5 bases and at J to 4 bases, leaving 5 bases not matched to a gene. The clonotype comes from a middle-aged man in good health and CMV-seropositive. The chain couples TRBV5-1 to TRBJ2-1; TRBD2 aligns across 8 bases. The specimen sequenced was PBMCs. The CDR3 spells CASRAGAEYNEQFF. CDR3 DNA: TGCGCCAGCAGAGCGGGGGCCGAATACAATGAGCAGTTCTTC.